These T cell receptor beta chains were read from a single sample in a study of T cell responses to AZD1222 COVID-19 vaccine. Sequencing was performed with immunoSEQ multiplex PCR; in TCRdb, only in-frame clones are kept and a portion is missing. The profile shows 110,000 or so clones, 85% to 90% of them singletons. Material: peripheral blood, obtained 28 days after the second AZD1222 dose. The receptors shown here come from an adult who received the AZD1222 COVID-19 vaccine. The CDR3 runs from the conserved cysteine through the conserved F or W. A D gene is named only where the DNA matches it firmly. Part of the rows lack a size; the others show once, few, many or a class for expanded clones.

D gene,clone size,V gene,J gene,CDR3 DNA,CDR3 protein
-,-,TRBV7-2,TRBJ2-1,TGTGCCAGCAGCTCCCCTCACCAGGCAAAGTTCTTC,CASSSPHQAKFF
-,-,TRBV9,TRBJ2-3,TGTGCCAGCAGCGTAGTGGGGGGAAGCACAGATACGCAGTATTTT,CASSVVGGSTDTQYF
TRBD1,-,TRBV9,TRBJ2-3,TGTGCCAGCAGCGTAGGACAGGGGGCGCATGGAGATACGCAGTATTTT,CASSVGQGAHGDTQYF
-,-,TRBV1,TRBJ1-1,TGCACCAGCAGCCAAGAGGGACTGACAGCTGAAGCTTTCTTT,CTSSQEGLTAEAFF
-,-,TRBV11-3,TRBJ2-3,TGTGCCAGCAGCTTAAGAAGGACAGATACGCAGTATTTT,CASSLRRTDTQYF
TRBD2,-,TRBV6-2/TRBV6-3,TRBJ2-1,TGTGCCAGCAGTTACCCCGGGACTAGCGGGAGGGAAGACTACAATGAGCAGTTCTTC,CASSYPGTSGREDYNEQFF
TRBD1,-,TRBV6-1,TRBJ2-5,TGTGCCAGCAGTGATTTTAAGACAGGGGGCCAAGAGACCCAGTACTTC,CASSDFKTGGQETQYF
TRBD2,-,TRBV7-9,TRBJ2-3,TGTGCCAGCAGCTTAGCGGGGGGGGATGGAGATACGCAGTATTTT,CASSLAGGDGDTQYF
-,once,TRBV5-1,TRBJ1-1,TGCGCCAGCAGCATCGGGACTGACACTGAAGCTTTCTTT,CASSIGTDTEAFF
-,-,TRBV5-1,TRBJ1-1,TGCGCCAGCAGCTTGCGGGGGATTGGGAACACTGAAGCTTTCTTT,CASSLRGIGNTEAFF
-,-,TRBV4-1,TRBJ1-6,TGCGCCAGCAGCCAAGGACAGCGTCGGAATTCACCCCTCCACTTT,CASSQGQRRNSPLHF
-,-,TRBV7-2,TRBJ1-2,TGTGCCAGCAGCCCGATTACGGGCTGGGGAGAGGATGGCTACACCTTC,CASSPITGWGEDGYTF
-,-,TRBV7-2,TRBJ2-7,TGTGCCAGCAGCTTAGTGACAGCTTACGAGCAGTACTTC,CASSLVTAYEQYF
-,-,TRBV5-4,TRBJ1-4,TGTGCCAGCAGCTCGCAGGGGGAAAAACTGTTTTTT,CASSSQGEKLFF
-,-,TRBV21-1,TRBJ2-7,TGTGCCAGCAGCCCCCGCGAGGCCTACGAGCAGTACTTC,CASSPREAYEQYF
TRBD2,-,TRBV10-3,TRBJ2-7,TGTGCCATCTTCGATCCACTAGCGGGACCCTACGAGCAGTACTTC,CAIFDPLAGPYEQYF
-,few,TRBV7-2,TRBJ1-2,TGTGCCAGCAGCCTACGGGACAAAAACTATGGCTACACCTTC,CASSLRDKNYGYTF
-,-,TRBV5-1,TRBJ2-5,TGCGCCAGCAGCCCGGACAGTCAAGAGACCCAGTACTTC,CASSPDSQETQYF
-,-,TRBV21-1,TRBJ2-3,TGTGCCAACTTCGCCGGGACTAGCGGGAGGCTTTCTAGCACAGATACGCAGTATTTT,CANFAGTSGRLSSTDTQYF
TRBD1,-,TRBV10-3,TRBJ1-1,TGTGCCATCAGTGAACCTGGACAGGGACCTGAAGCTTTCTTT,CAISEPGQGPEAFF
TRBD1,-,TRBV7-2,TRBJ1-5,TGTGCCAGCAGCTTGGGACAGTGGGACAATCAGCCCCAGCATTTT,CASSLGQWDNQPQHF
TRBD2,once,TRBV3-1/TRBV3-2,TRBJ2-7,TGTGCCAGCAGCCAAGATCGGGCAGGGAGACCGTCTAGCGGGAGCCTCTACGAGCAGTACTTC,CASSQDRAGRPSSGSLYEQYF
-,-,TRBV6-5,TRBJ1-1,TGTGCCAGCAGTTACACTGAAGCTTTCTTT,CASSYTEAFF
-,-,TRBV4-3,TRBJ2-1,TGCGCCAGCAGCCAAGCCAGGTACTATGAGCAGTTCTTC,CASSQARYYEQFF
TRBD1,once,TRBV7-8,TRBJ2-1,TGTGCCAGCAGCTTAGTGGACAGGAGAATCTACAATGAGCAGTTCTTC,CASSLVDRRIYNEQFF
-,-,TRBV2,TRBJ2-1,TGTGCCAGCACTAGACTATCCCCCAATGAGCAGTTCTTC,CASTRLSPNEQFF
-,-,TRBV2,TRBJ2-7,TGTGCCAGCACCCTGGACAACTACGAGCAGTACTTC,CASTLDNYEQYF
-,-,TRBV11-1,TRBJ2-5,TGTGCCAGCAGCCCAAGTGGGGGGCGAGGAGAGACCCAGTACTTC,CASSPSGGRGETQYF
TRBD1,-,TRBV11-1,TRBJ2-7,TGTGCCAGCAGCAGGAGGGGACAGGGGGCGAACGAGCAGTACTTC,CASSRRGQGANEQYF
-,-,TRBV29-1,TRBJ1-1,TGCAGCGTTGAAGGCACAGTTGAAGCTTTCTTT,CSVEGTVEAFF
-,once,TRBV7-2,TRBJ1-1,TGTGCCAGCAGCTATAGGAGGGGTGTGGGCACTGAAGCTTTCTTT,CASSYRRGVGTEAFF
-,-,TRBV28,TRBJ2-7,TGTGCCAGCAGTGGAAGACCTAATTCCTACGAGCAGTACTTC,CASSGRPNSYEQYF
TRBD1,-,TRBV6-5,TRBJ1-2,TGTGCCAGCAGTCCCCAGGACAGGGATAGCTATGGCTACACCTTC,CASSPQDRDSYGYTF
-,-,TRBV19,TRBJ1-2,TGTGCCAGTAGTATAGTCTCCGGGGGCGGAGATGGCTACACCTTC,CASSIVSGGGDGYTF
-,-,TRBV24-1,TRBJ1-3,TGTGCCACCAGGCGCTCTGGAAACACCATATATTTT,CATRRSGNTIYF
-,-,TRBV11-2,TRBJ2-2,TGTGCCAGCAGCTTAGACTGGCCCGGGGAGCTGTTTTTT,CASSLDWPGELFF
TRBD1,-,TRBV19,TRBJ2-7,TGTGCCAGTAGCGCCTGGACAGGGGAAGAGCAGTACTTC,CASSAWTGEEQYF
-,-,TRBV11-3,TRBJ1-4,TGTGCCAGCAGCTGGTCTAATGAAAAACTGTTTTTT,CASSWSNEKLFF
-,-,TRBV2,TRBJ1-6,TGTGCCAGCTGCCAGATCCCATCACCCCTCCACTTT,CASCQIPSPLHF
-,-,TRBV7-9,TRBJ2-1,TGTGCCAGCAGCTTAGCGGGACCCTACAATGAGCAGTTCTTC,CASSLAGPYNEQFF
-,-,TRBV7-2,TRBJ2-7,TGTGCCAGCAGCTTAGCTGGCAGTTACTACGAGCAGTACTTC,CASSLAGSYYEQYF
-,few,TRBV7-9,TRBJ2-7,TGTGCCAGCAGCCCGACCCCCTCCTACGAGCAGTACTTC,CASSPTPSYEQYF
-,-,TRBV7-9,TRBJ2-7,TGTGCCAGCAGCTACACAGAGGGGACCTACGAGCAGTACTTC,CASSYTEGTYEQYF
-,-,TRBV7-2,TRBJ1-2,TGTGCCAGCAGTTCCACACCCTCGATAGGGTATGGCTACACCTTC,CASSSTPSIGYGYTF
-,-,TRBV7-8,TRBJ2-7,TGTGCCAGCAGAACCTTGGGGGTTAACCACGAGCAGTACTTC,CASRTLGVNHEQYF
-,-,TRBV7-8,TRBJ2-3,TGTGCCAGCAGCCCTTCGACCACAGATACGCAGTATTTT,CASSPSTTDTQYF
-,-,TRBV5-5,TRBJ2-3,TGTGCCAGCAGCTTGGGAGCGGTCACGGATACGCAGTATTTT,CASSLGAVTDTQYF
-,-,TRBV27,TRBJ1-6,TGTGCCAGCAGTCCCCTCAATAATTCACCCCTCCACTTT,CASSPLNNSPLHF
-,-,TRBV14,TRBJ2-1,TGTGCCAGCAGCACCCGGGACACAAGGAAAGGTCCCTACAATGAGCAGTTCTTC,CASSTRDTRKGPYNEQFF
-,-,TRBV5-6,TRBJ1-2,TGTGCCAGCAGCTTCCCAGGGGCTTATGGCTACACCTTC,CASSFPGAYGYTF
-,-,TRBV13,TRBJ2-7,TGTGCCAGCAGCTATGAAGGGACGGGTACCTACGAGCAGTACTTC,CASSYEGTGTYEQYF
-,-,TRBV5-1,TRBJ2-7,TGCGCCAGCAGCCCAACGGGGGCCCAGGGAAGTTCCTACGAGCAGTACTTC,CASSPTGAQGSSYEQYF
-,-,TRBV27,TRBJ2-1,TGTGCCAGCAGTCCCAGCCGAGGACTGAACTACAATGAGCAGTTCTTC,CASSPSRGLNYNEQFF
TRBD1,-,TRBV6-5,TRBJ1-6,TGTGCCAGCAGTTACGACAGGGGGCCTAGGTCACCCCTCCACTTT,CASSYDRGPRSPLHF
-,-,TRBV28,TRBJ1-2,TGTGCCAGCAGAGCCGGGACACCCTTATTGGACACCTTC,CASRAGTPLLDTF
TRBD2,-,TRBV6-2/TRBV6-3,TRBJ2-1,TGTGCCAGCAGTTACGTCGGACTAGTGGGTGAGCAGTTCTTC,CASSYVGLVGEQFF
TRBD1,-,TRBV12-3/TRBV12-4,TRBJ2-1,TGTGCCAGCAACAGGGGCTCCTACAATGAGCAGTTCTTC,CASNRGSYNEQFF
-,few,TRBV19,TRBJ1-4,TGTGCCAGTAGCCCCTACCCGGGGACTAATGAAAAACTGTTTTTT,CASSPYPGTNEKLFF
-,-,TRBV5-1,TRBJ2-1,TGCGCCAGCAGCCAACAGACAATCGAGCAGTTCTTC,CASSQQTIEQFF
TRBD2,-,TRBV7-2,TRBJ2-5,TGTGCCAGCAGGCCTACTAGCGGGAGAAGAGAGACCCAGTACTTC,CASRPTSGRRETQYF